This entry concerns a single T cell receptor beta chain. The method was immunoSEQ multiplex PCR; TCRdb's version includes in-frame clones alone and lacks a portion of them. The sample consists of some 48,000 clones, 80% to 95% of them appearing once. The junction had 1 base not matched to a gene; V was cut back by 2 bases and J by 4 bases. Germline V gene lookup returns CDR1 MNHEY and CDR2 SVGAGI. This CDR3 is 13 amino acids long. This record comes from a study of T cell changes during pregnancy in multiple sclerosis. This specimen was CD4+ T cells from peripheral blood mononuclear cells, taken after pregnancy. This chain joins TRBV6-5 and TRBJ2-7; 8 positions match TRBD1. The clonotype was recovered from a female donor in good health, enrolled as a control in a pregnancy study. CDR3 residues: CASSYDRGYEQYF. CDR3 in DNA: TGTGCCAGCAGTTACGACAGGGGATACGAGCAGTACTTC.